This T cell receptor beta chain was found in a study of T cell responses to AZD1222 COVID-19 vaccine. Study-wide results and caveats: The study identified only five to seven AZD1222 recipients as seropositive at baseline. White British ancestry dominated among donors, who included more females, and clonal diversity was possibly underestimated. Of spike-specific TCRs, nearly half reportedly target regions left unmutated in variants.

The protocol was immunoSEQ multiplex PCR, while the TCRdb copy is restricted to in-frame clones and leaves out a portion. The table shows 180,000 or so clones, with 85% to 90% occurring only once. Germline values: CDR1 SGHTA, CDR2 FQGTGA. The germline V and J ends were trimmed by 4 bases and 4 bases, with 7 bases remaining between them. This CDR3 spans 13 amino acids. A few counts support this clone. Antigen: not known. V usage is TRBV7-3 and J usage is TRBJ2-2; D remains ambiguous. The sequencing used peripheral blood, collected 28 days after the second AZD1222 dose. The receptor's source is an adult who received the AZD1222 COVID-19 vaccine. CDR3 in amino acids: CASSSQATGELFF. The CDR3 nucleotides are TGTGCCAGCAGCTCCCAGGCCACCGGGGAGCTGTTTTTT.